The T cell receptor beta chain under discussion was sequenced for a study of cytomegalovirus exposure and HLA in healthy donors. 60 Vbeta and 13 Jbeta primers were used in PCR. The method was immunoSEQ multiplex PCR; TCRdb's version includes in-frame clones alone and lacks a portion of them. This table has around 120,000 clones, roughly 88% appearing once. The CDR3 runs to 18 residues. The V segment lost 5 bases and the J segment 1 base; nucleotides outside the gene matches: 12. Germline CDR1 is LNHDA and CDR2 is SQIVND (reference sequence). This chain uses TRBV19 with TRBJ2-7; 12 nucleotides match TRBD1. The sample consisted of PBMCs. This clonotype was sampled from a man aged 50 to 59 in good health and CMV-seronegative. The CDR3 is CASSRDRGRVASSYEQYF. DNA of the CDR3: TGTGCCAGTAGTCGGGACAGGGGGCGCGTGGCCTCATCCTACGAGCAGTACTTC.